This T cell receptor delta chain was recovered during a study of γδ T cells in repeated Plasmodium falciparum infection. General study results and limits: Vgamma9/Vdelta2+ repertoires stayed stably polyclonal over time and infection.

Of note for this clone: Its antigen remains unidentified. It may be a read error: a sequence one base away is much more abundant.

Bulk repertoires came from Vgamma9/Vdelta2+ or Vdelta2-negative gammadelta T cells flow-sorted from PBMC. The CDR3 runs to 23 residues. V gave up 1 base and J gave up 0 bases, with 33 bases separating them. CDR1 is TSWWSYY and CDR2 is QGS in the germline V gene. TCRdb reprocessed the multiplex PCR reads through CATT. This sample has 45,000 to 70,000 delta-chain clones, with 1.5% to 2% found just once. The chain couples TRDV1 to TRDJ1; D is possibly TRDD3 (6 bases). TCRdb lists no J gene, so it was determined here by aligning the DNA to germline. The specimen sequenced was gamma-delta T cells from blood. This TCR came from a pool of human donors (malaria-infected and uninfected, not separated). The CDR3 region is CALGEPMSLDVLQWGAYTDKLIF. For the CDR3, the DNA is TGTGCTCTTGGGGAACCAATGTCCCTCGACGTCCTTCAATGGGGGGCCTACACCGATAAACTCATCTTT.